The 30 T cell receptor beta chains presented below share a single source sample, sequenced in a study of T cells in Graves' hyperthyroidism and ophthalmopathy (dated by TCRdb to between 2017 and 2020). Receptor amplification or capture employed multiplex PCR. The instrument was an Illumina HiSeq 2000. TCR beta CDR3 regions were amplified from RNA transcripts. For the first round of RT-PCR on the TCR CDR3, the HTBI primer set was used together with the Qiagen OneStep RT-PCR kit. TCRdb reran the public reads through fastp at Q25 and MiXCR, keeping productive beta chains. Rows with one shared CDR3 protein collapse into an entry with the most common genes and DNA. For this sample the table gives about 110,000 distinct CDR3 sequences, of which about 16% were detected only once. The top ten hold 35% to 45% of the sample. Input material: blood. The receptors derive from a woman aged 45-60 years with Graves' hyperthyroidism.

This clonotype has a count of ten or more. The V and J genes are TRBV24-1 and TRBJ2-2; a weak D match, TRBD2 (5 bases). V was cut by 3 bases and J by 7 bases, with 14 bases left in between. Germline CDR1 reads KGHDR; CDR2 reads SFDVKD. The CDR3 covers 15 residues. The CDR3 protein is CATSDPTRTGGELFF. CDR3 in DNA: TGTGCCACCAGTGATCCAACTAGAACGGGCGGGGAGCTGTTTTTT.

This clonotype occurred a few times. Germline is not matched at one junction end, which may reflect a read error. V and J are TRBV12-3 or TRBV12-4 and TRBJ2-5; D is unresolved. CDR3 size: 12 residues. CDR3 sequence (DNA): TGTGCCGGCAGTTTAGTCCAAGAGACCCAGTACTTC. As protein: CAGSLVQETQYF.

The table lists this clonotype with many counts. The chain employs TRBV20-1 and TRBJ2-1; 8 nucleotides match TRBD2. After removal of 2 bases from V and 4 bases from J, the junction contained 1 base not matched to a gene. The CDR3 is made up of 13 amino acids. Germline lookup yields CDR1 DFQATT and CDR2 SNEGSKA (reference sequence). CDR3 DNA sequence: TGCAGTGCTAGATCGGGAGGGTACAATGAGCAGTTCTTC. As protein: CSARSGGYNEQFF.

The table lists this clonotype with many counts. The V call is TRBV20-1, the J call TRBJ2-7; D ambiguous. Trimming removed 0 bases from V and 0 bases from J, with 9 bases in between. The CDR3 contains 14 residues. The V gene's germline CDR1 is DFQATT and CDR2 SNEGSKA (reference sequence). The CDR3 region has the DNA TGCAGTGCTAGAGATCCAGGCAGCTCCTACGAGCAGTACTTC. This translates into CSARDPGSSYEQYF.

This clonotype was found many times. This chain connects TRBV20-1 to TRBJ2-7, with TRBD2 matching over 8 bases. V was pared by 6 bases and J by 7 bases, with 23 bases of the junction left unmatched. Germline V gene sequence: CDR1 DFQATT, CDR2 SNEGSKA (reference sequence). The CDR3 runs 17 residues. The CDR3 coding sequence is TGCAGTGCCCCTAAAGGATCGACTAGAGCGGGAGTGCGGGAGCAGTACTTC. Amino acids: CSAPKGSTRAGVREQYF.

There are many counts of this clonotype. The chain uses TRBV28 and TRBJ2-4; D might be TRBD2 (6 bases). The CDR3 is made up of 14 amino acids. Germline lookup yields CDR1 MDHEN and CDR2 SYDVKM. Trimming removed 4 bases at V and 6 bases at J, with 13 bases between. The CDR3 DNA is TGTGCCAGCAGTTGGAGGGGTCCTAGAAACATTCAGTACTTC. Translated, it gives CASSWRGPRNIQYF.

This clonotype appeared many times. This chain joins TRBV20-1 and TRBJ1-5, with a tentative D call TRBD1 (5 bases). Between the trimmed V and J ends, which lost 3 bases and 1 base, there was a span of 7 bases. Germline V gene lookup returns CDR1 DFQATT and CDR2 SNEGSKA (reference sequence). There are 13 residues in the CDR3. CDR3 bases: TGCAGTGCTAGCCAGGGAAGCAATCAGCCCCAGCATTTT. This encodes CSASQGSNQPQHF.

This clonotype has ten or more counts. This chain uses TRBV6-1 with TRBJ1-1, with D hard to call. The CDR3 totals 13 residues. Germline CDR1 and CDR2: MNHNS and SASEGT. V lost 4 bases and J lost 0, with 6 bases in between. The DNA of the CDR3 is TGTGCCAGCAGTGGACATATGAACACTGAAGCTTTCTTT. Translated, it gives CASSGHMNTEAFF.

This clonotype has ten or more counts. The chain recombines TRBV3-1 with TRBJ2-7; D uncertain. The CDR3 is 16 amino acids. From germline, CDR1 is LGHDT and CDR2 YNNKEL (reference sequence). Trimming removed 1 base at V and 0 bases at J, with 13 bases between. CDR3 amino acids: CASSQGLSWGSYEQYF. The CDR3 bases are TGTGCCAGCAGCCAAGGCCTCAGTTGGGGCTCCTACGAGCAGTACTTC.

This clonotype was seen only a few times. A read error may explain this, as a much larger clone is one base away. V usage is TRBV20-1 and J usage is TRBJ2-1, with TRBD2 matching over 8 bases. This CDR3 has 11 amino acids. Per the germline V gene, CDR1 is DFQATT and CDR2 is SNEGSKA (reference sequence). The CDR3 DNA reads as TGCGGTGCTTCGGGGGGGTTTGAGCAGTTCTTC. This translates into CGASGGFEQFF.

This clonotype was counted at least ten times. This sequence joins TRBV2 and TRBJ1-2; the match to TRBD1 covers 7 bases. CDR1 is SNHLY and CDR2 is FYNNEI in the germline V gene. J was trimmed by 4 bases and V by 8 bases; bases with no gene match: 1. This CDR3 is 11 amino acids long. Here the CDR3 reads CASRDSYGYTF. The CDR3 DNA reads as TGTGCCAGCCGGGACAGCTATGGCTACACCTTC.

The table lists this clonotype with many counts. This chain uses TRBV3-1 with TRBJ2-7, with D perhaps TRBD2 (6 bases). There are 14 residues in the CDR3. Trimming took 4 bases from V and 2 from J, leaving 12 bases between them. Per the germline V gene, CDR1 is LGHDT and CDR2 is YNNKEL (reference sequence). CDR3 residues: CASSLGTGAYEQYF. DNA for the CDR3: TGTGCCAGCAGCCTAGGGACGGGAGCCTACGAGCAGTACTTC.

This clonotype was seen many times. The chain employs TRBV30 and TRBJ2-5; possibly TRBD1 or TRBD2 for D (6 bases each). Trimming shortened V by 5 bases and J by 4 bases, and 14 bases separated the two germline ends. This CDR3 has 13 residues. Germline V gives CDR1 GTSNPN, CDR2 SVGIG (reference sequence). CDR3 protein: CAWGGTLRETQYF. The CDR3 DNA sequence: TGTGCCTGGGGAGGGACACTCCGAGAGACCCAGTACTTC.

This clonotype was observed many times. CDR3 region: CASRDSGETQYF. Here the CDR3 DNA reads TGCGCCAGCAGGGATAGTGGGGAGACCCAGTACTTC. The chain joins TRBV10-2 to TRBJ2-5; D gene unclear. This CDR3 is built from 12 residues. V was trimmed by 6 bases and J by 5 bases, leaving 10 bases between them. CDR1 and CDR2 (germline): WSHSY, SAAADI.

This clonotype was detected ten times or more. The V and J genes are TRBV12-3 or TRBV12-4 and TRBJ2-5; D remains unclear. Trimming removed 5 bases at V and 2 bases at J, with 9 bases between. CDR3 size: 13 residues. The CDR3 here is CASSRQQQETQYF. In DNA form, the CDR3 reads TGTGCCAGCAGTCGACAACAGCAAGAGACCCAGTACTTC.

This clonotype occurred many times. This chain joins TRBV5-1 and TRBJ1-5; possible D gene TRBD1, 5 bases. In germline, CDR1 is SGHRS, CDR2 YFSETQ. The length of the CDR3 is 15 residues. V lost 4 bases, J lost 5 bases, and 16 bases lay in between. The CDR3 loop reads CASSPLGRGDQPQHF. The DNA for the CDR3 is TGCGCCAGCAGCCCTCTGGGGAGGGGAGATCAGCCCCAGCATTTT.

Ten or more counts support this clonotype. The gene calls are TRBV6-1 and TRBJ2-5; 11 bases are a match to TRBD2. Germline values: CDR1 MNHNS, CDR2 SASEGT. The CDR3 loop spans 15 amino acids. J lost 1 base, V lost 5 bases, and 3 bases had no gene match. The CDR3 reads CASSPTSGTQETQYF. CDR3 nucleotides: TGTGCCAGCAGTCCGACTAGCGGGACCCAAGAGACCCAGTACTTC.

This clonotype was seen at least ten times. V and J are TRBV5-1 and TRBJ2-5; tentatively, D is TRBD2 (6 bases). Germline V gives CDR1 SGHRS, CDR2 YFSETQ. This CDR3 has 14 residues. The germline V and J ends were trimmed by 4 bases and 5 bases, with 15 bases remaining between them. In nucleotides, the CDR3 is TGCGCCAGCAGCCGTGACCCAGGGAGGGAGACCCAGTACTTC. It specifies CASSRDPGRETQYF.

The chain carries TRBV4-1 and TRBJ2-7; D is perhaps TRBD2 (6 bases). This CDR3 has 16 amino acids. Trimming removed 2 bases at V and 2 bases at J, with 16 bases between. From germline, CDR1 is MGHRA and CDR2 YSYEKL. This chain's CDR3 is CASSQSPGDITYEQYV. CDR3 in DNA: TGCGCCAGCAGCCAAAGTCCGGGGGATATAACCTACGAGCAGTACGTC.

This clonotype was recorded at least ten times. The chain links TRBV5-8 to TRBJ2-7, with D unresolved. Germline values: CDR1 SGHTS, CDR2 YDEGEE. V lost 5 bases and J 3 bases, leaving 6 bases between the germline ends. The CDR3 spans 11 residues. The chain's CDR3 is CASSWGYEQYF. Written as DNA, the CDR3 is TGTGCCAGCAGTTGGGGCTACGAGCAGTACTTC.

This clonotype has ten or more counts. The V call is TRBV6-1, the J call TRBJ2-7, with D maybe TRBD2 (5 bases). V was trimmed by 7 bases and J by 1 base, leaving 14 bases between them. CDR1 and CDR2 (germline): MNHNS, SASEGT. The CDR3 extends over 14 amino acids. The CDR3 bases are TGTGCCAGCATATTTGGGAGTCCTTCCTACGAGCAGTACTTC. This sequence encodes CASIFGSPSYEQYF.

This clonotype was counted at least ten times. The V and J genes are TRBV7-8 and TRBJ2-7, with D maybe TRBD2 (6 bases). Germline V lookup: CDR1 SGHVS, CDR2 FQNEAQ. CDR3 length: 14 amino acids. Trimming took off 5 bases at V and 3 bases at J, with 14 bases between the two ends. The CDR3 nucleotides are TGTGCCAGCAGCCGAAGGCCGGGGGACTACGAGCAGTACTTC. Protein product: CASSRRPGDYEQYF.

This clonotype was counted many times. The V and J genes are TRBV4-1 and TRBJ2-1; weak D call: TRBD1 (5 bases). The CDR3 runs 13 residues. Trimming left V 0 bases short and J 10 bases short, with 10 bases between. Germline-derived CDR1 and CDR2 are MGHRA and YSYEKL. The CDR3 DNA sequence: TGCGCCAGCAGCCAAGATGGGGCAGACGAGCAGTTCTTC. It codes for CASSQDGADEQFF.

This clonotype was recorded at least ten times. V gene TRBV2 combines with J gene TRBJ2-7; 10 nucleotides line up with TRBD2. The CDR3 sequence is 14 residues long. Germline loops: CDR1 SNHLY, CDR2 FYNNEI. J was trimmed by 6 bases and V by 10 bases; bases with no gene match: 12. The CDR3: CATDSASGSGEQYF. The CDR3 nucleotides read TGTGCCACCGACTCAGCTAGCGGGAGTGGCGAGCAGTACTTC.

This clonotype has a count of ten or more. The J gene is TRBJ2-1, the V gene TRBV4-1; D is undetermined. This CDR3 has 13 amino acids. V was pared by 5 bases and J by 7 bases, with 12 bases between. Germline V lookup: CDR1 MGHRA, CDR2 YSYEKL. CDR3 protein: CASSGARRNEQFF. As DNA, the CDR3 is TGCGCCAGCAGCGGAGCCAGGCGGAATGAGCAGTTCTTC.

In its sample, this clonotype was seen many times. The chain combines TRBV29-1 with TRBJ2-1; the match to TRBD2 covers 12 bases. Germline trimming cut 8 bases from V and 9 bases from J; bases unmatched to any gene: 8. Germline assignment: CDR1 SQVTM and CDR2 ANQGSEA. The CDR3 spans 13 residues. The CDR3 sequence is CSSSSGRASEQFF. CDR3 sequence (DNA): TGCAGCTCGTCTAGCGGGAGGGCGAGTGAGCAGTTCTTC.

This clonotype was recorded many times. The rearrangement links TRBV7-9 to TRBJ2-7; possibly TRBD2 for D (6 bases). Trimming took 6 bases from V and 0 from J, leaving 15 bases between them. Germline lookup yields CDR1 SEHNR and CDR2 FQNEAQ (reference sequence). CDR3 size: 15 residues. The CDR3: CASSRSSAASYEQYF. The CDR3 DNA follows: TGTGCCAGCAGTCGATCTAGCGCAGCCTCCTACGAGCAGTACTTC.

The table lists this clonotype with many counts. This chain joins TRBV6-1 and TRBJ2-3, with unresolved D. Trimming left V 1 base short and J 6 bases short, with 5 bases between. The CDR3 spans 12 residues. The V gene's germline CDR1 is MNHNS and CDR2 SASEGT. Here the CDR3 DNA reads TGTGCCAGCAGTGAAGGGCCGGATACGCAGTATTTT. This encodes CASSEGPDTQYF.

This clonotype has ten or more counts. The J gene is TRBJ2-3, the V gene TRBV5-1; tentative D call: TRBD1 (5 bases). Germline CDR1 and CDR2: SGHRS and YFSETQ. The V end was cut by 2 bases, the J end by 3 bases, with 13 bases between. The CDR3 extends over 15 amino acids. CDR3 coding DNA: TGCGCCAGCAGCTTAGCAGGGATGTTGACAGATACGCAGTATTTT. This translates into CASSLAGMLTDTQYF.

This clonotype was observed a handful of times. V and J are TRBV7-9 and TRBJ2-2; 7 bases fit TRBD2. The germline V gene encodes CDR1 SEHNR and CDR2 FQNEAQ (reference sequence). The CDR3 extends over 13 amino acids. Losses at the gene ends were 2 bases for V and 13 bases for J; bases not matched to a gene: 7. CDR3 protein: CASSLSAGRGLFF. CDR3 bases: TGTGCCAGCAGCTTATCCGCTGGGAGGGGGCTGTTTTTT.